The 5 T cell receptor beta chains given below trace back to one sample, sequenced in a study of blood T cell repertoires in COVID-19. Measured with immunoSEQ multiplex PCR; TCRdb has only the in-frame clones, and not every one. The sample lists about 280,000 clones; roughly 86% were seen once. The sample was PBMCs or T cells enriched from blood (not recorded which). Receptors originate from a woman aged 55-70 years who had recovered from COVID-19.

The chain links TRBV2 to TRBJ2-3; D gene ambiguous. V shed 2 bases and J shed 5 bases, with 2 bases lying between them. Germline CDR1 and CDR2: SNHLY and FYNNEI. The CDR3 covers 11 residues. CDR3 residues: CASSERDTQYF. In DNA form, the CDR3 reads TGTGCCAGCAGTGAACGAGATACGCAGTATTTT. The variable domain in full, with the rest retrieved from reference TRBV2 and TRBJ2-3, is EPEVTQTPSHQVTQMGQEVILRCVPISNHLYFYWYRQILGQKVEFLVSFYNNEISEKSEIFDDQFSVERPDGSNFTLKIRSTKLEDSAMYFCASSERDTQYFGPGTRLTVL.

The rearrangement joins TRBV3-1 (or the pseudogene TRBV3-2) to TRBJ1-6; weak D call: TRBD1 (5 bases). The CDR3 totals 13 residues. The germline gives CDR1 LGHDT, CDR2 YNNKEL (reference sequence). V was shortened by 6 bases and J by 4 bases, with 7 bases between the two germline ends. DNA of the CDR3: TGTGCCAGCAGAAGACAGTATAATTCACCCCTCCACTTT. Translating gives CASRRQYNSPLHF.

The rearrangement uses TRBV7-2 and TRBJ2-3; 7 nucleotides agree with TRBD2. This CDR3 contains 16 residues. The germline V gene encodes CDR1 SGHTA and CDR2 FQGNSA. The J segment lost 3 bases and the V segment lost 2 bases, leaving 8 bases of the junction unmatched. In DNA form, the CDR3 reads TGTGCCAGCAGCTTAAGCCGGACTAGTGCGACAGATACGCAGTATTTT. Encoded protein: CASSLSRTSATDTQYF.

This clone was counted a few times. The V gene is TRBV7-9, the J gene TRBJ2-7; tentatively, D is TRBD2 (5 bases). Trimming removed 2 bases at V and 5 bases at J, with 13 bases between. Germline values: CDR1 SEHNR, CDR2 FQNEAQ (reference sequence). The CDR3 totals 14 residues. The CDR3 DNA reads TGTGCCAGCAGCTTAAACGGGATGGTGAACGAGCAGTACTTC. Amino acids: CASSLNGMVNEQYF.

The chain employs TRBV24-1 and TRBJ2-3, with TRBD2 matching over 9 bases. Per the germline V gene, CDR1 is KGHDR and CDR2 is SFDVKD. The V and J ends lost 7 bases and 14 bases, in that order; junction bases with no gene match: 12. CDR3 length: 13 amino acids. CDR3 nucleotide sequence: TGTGCCACCAGCCTCGGGACTAGCTATCGGCCGTATTTT. Protein sequence: CATSLGTSYRPYF.